This passage covers 32 T cell receptor beta chains from one sample sequenced in a study of blood T cell repertoires in COVID-19. Profiling relied on immunoSEQ multiplex PCR, and the TCRdb table lists in-frame clones only, not all of them. In the table there are about 230,000 clones, around 83% of which are singletons. Sequencing was carried out using peripheral blood. The receptors come from a middle-aged man with acute or convalescent COVID-19.

The rearrangement joins TRBV30 to TRBJ2-1; D is possibly TRBD2 (6 bases). V lost 4 bases, J lost 8 bases, and 15 bases lay in between. Germline CDR1 is GTSNPN and CDR2 is SVGIG (reference sequence). This CDR3 is 13 amino acids long. CDR3 DNA: TGTGCCTGGAACCGCGGGGAAGGTGATGAGCAGTTCTTC. Encoded protein: CAWNRGEGDEQFF.

V usage is TRBV5-4 and J usage is TRBJ1-1, with TRBD1 matching over 7 bases. The J segment lost 0 bases and the V segment lost 5 bases, leaving 4 bases of the junction unmatched. The CDR3 spans 14 residues. Germline-derived CDR1 and CDR2 are SGHNT and YYREEE (reference sequence). The DNA of the CDR3 is TGTGCCAGCAGTATTGGGACAGTGAACACTGAAGCTTTCTTT. Residues: CASSIGTVNTEAFF.

The chain combines TRBV3-1 (or the pseudogene TRBV3-2) with TRBJ2-7; TRBD1 agrees at 9 bases. Germline CDR1 LGHDT, CDR2 YNNKEL (reference sequence). The CDR3 extends over 16 amino acids. V was clipped by 5 bases and J by 9 bases; unmatched bases: 17. CDR3 amino acids: CASSSTSGTGTSRQYF. The CDR3 nucleotides read TGTGCCAGCAGCTCCACGTCCGGGACAGGGACGTCGAGGCAGTACTTC.

This chain links TRBV7-9 with TRBJ1-2, with D hard to call. V lost 5 bases to trimming and J lost 4 bases, with 11 bases between them. Germline V gives CDR1 SEHNR, CDR2 FQNEAQ (reference sequence). This CDR3 contains 13 residues. The CDR3 protein is CASSLQQVYGYTF. The CDR3 DNA follows: TGTGCCAGCAGCCTTCAGCAGGTCTATGGCTACACCTTC.

The chain combines TRBV3-1 (or the pseudogene TRBV3-2) with TRBJ1-4, with TRBD1 matching over 8 bases. Germline values: CDR1 LGHDT, CDR2 YNNKEL (reference sequence). V was pared by 1 base and J by 8 bases, with 6 bases of the junction left unmatched. The CDR3 spans 15 residues. The CDR3, as DNA: TGTGCCAGCAGCCAAGTAACAGGGGGAGGCGAAAAACTGTTTTTT. This encodes CASSQVTGGGEKLFF.

In DNA form, the CDR3 reads TGTGCCTGGAGTGTTTTGAGAGGCACTGAAGCTTTCTTT. This sequence encodes CAWSVLRGTEAFF. This chain connects TRBV30 to TRBJ1-1; D is ambiguous. Trimming stripped 0 bases from V and 4 bases from J, with 9 bases between. The CDR3 consists of 13 residues. CDR1 and CDR2 (germline): GTSNPN, SVGIG (reference sequence).

This clone was detected a few times. The chain joins TRBV18 to TRBJ1-2; 10 bases fit TRBD1. V was clipped by 4 bases and J by 6 bases; unmatched bases: 14. CDR3 length: 17 residues. Germline lookup yields CDR1 KGHSH and CDR2 LQKENI. Here the CDR3 reads CASSRGGTGAQGDGYTF. CDR3 bases: TGTGCCAGCTCACGAGGGGGGACAGGGGCTCAGGGTGATGGCTACACCTTC. Filled out from reference TRBV18 and TRBJ1-2, the complete variable domain reads NAGVMQNPRHLVRRRGQEARLRCSPMKGHSHVYWYRQLPEEGLKFMVYLQKENIIDESGMPKERFSAEFPKEGPSILRIQQVVRGDSAAYFCASSRGGTGAQGDGYTFGSGTRLTVV.

The chain uses TRBV28 and TRBJ1-2, with no clear D. The CDR3 totals 15 residues. With 3 bases removed from V and 3 bases from J, the gap between germline ends came to 14 bases. Germline V gene data show CDR1 as MDHEN and CDR2 as SYDVKM. CDR3 DNA sequence: TGTGCCAGCAGTTTGGGAGGCGTGCCCCACTATGGCTACACCTTC. Translation gives CASSLGGVPHYGYTF.

This chain joins TRBV5-4 and TRBJ2-2; TRBD2 matches 8 bases. The junction had 8 bases not matched to a gene; V was cut back by 4 bases and J by 0 bases. The CDR3 is 17 amino acids. Germline loops: CDR1 SGHNT, CDR2 YYREEE (reference sequence). The CDR3 nucleotides read TGTGCCAGCAGCCGGGGGGGGACTCAAGCGAACACCGGGGAGCTGTTTTTT. Translation: CASSRGGTQANTGELFF. The full variable domain, in which reference TRBV5-4 and TRBJ2-2 provide the parts outside the CDR3, is ETGVTQSPTHLIKTRGQQVTLRCSSQSGHNTVSWYQQALGQGPQFIFQYYREEENGRGNFPPRFSGLQFPNYSSELNVNALELDDSALYLCASSRGGTQANTGELFFGEGSRLTVL.

V usage is TRBV7-3 and J usage is TRBJ1-1; 7 positions match TRBD1. The CDR3 loop spans 16 amino acids. Germline loops: CDR1 SGHTA, CDR2 FQGTGA. V gave up 0 bases and J gave up 2 bases; unmatched junction bases: 6. In nucleotides, the CDR3 is TGTGCCAGCAGCTTAACGACAGGGACAGCTAACACTGAAGCTTTCTTT. Protein: CASSLTTGTANTEAFF.

This sequence joins TRBV9 and TRBJ2-7, with 7 bases fitting TRBD1. Germline V CDR1 and CDR2: SGDLS, YYNGEE. CDR3 length: 15 residues. After removal of 0 bases from V and 7 bases from J, the junction contained 10 bases not matched to a gene. In DNA, the CDR3 is TGTGCCAGCAGCGTAGCCCCCACAGGGGTACGGGAGCAGTACTTC. Translation: CASSVAPTGVREQYF. Full variable domain (remainder filled in from reference TRBV9 and TRBJ2-7): DSGVTQTPKHLITATGQRVTLRCSPRSGDLSVYWYQQSLDQGLQFLIQYYNGEERAKGNILERFSAQQFPDLHSELNLSSLELGDSALYFCASSVAPTGVREQYFGPGTRLTVT.

The chain employs TRBV5-4 and TRBJ2-3; D call uncertain. Trimming shortened V by 6 bases and J by 1 base, and 12 bases separated the two germline ends. Germline V gene data show CDR1 as SGHNT and CDR2 as YYREEE (reference sequence). There are 14 residues in the CDR3. For the CDR3, the DNA is TGTGCCAGCACCATTAGCTCGCGCACAGATACGCAGTATTTT. It yields the protein CASTISSRTDTQYF.

The J gene is TRBJ2-2, the V gene TRBV5-1; TRBD2 is a possible D gene (5 bases). This CDR3 comprises 14 residues. V lost 5 bases to trimming and J lost 0 bases, with 8 bases between them. Germline CDR1 reads SGHRS; CDR2 reads YFSETQ. CDR3 sequence reads: CASSLGANTGELFF. The CDR3 DNA sequence: TGCGCCAGCAGTCTCGGGGCGAACACCGGGGAGCTGTTTTTT.

The chain carries TRBV2 and TRBJ2-2; 9 nucleotides agree with TRBD1. With V trimmed by 6 bases and J by 3 bases, 5 bases remained unmatched. Germline-derived CDR1 and CDR2 are SNHLY and FYNNEI. CDR3 size: 15 residues. CDR3 in DNA: TGTGCCAGCAGGTCGGGACAGGGCGACACCGGGGAGCTGTTTTTT. As protein: CASRSGQGDTGELFF.

This chain joins TRBV19 and TRBJ1-1; 8 bases match TRBD1. In germline, CDR1 is LNHDA, CDR2 SQIVND (reference sequence). J lost 1 base, V lost 5 bases, and 6 bases had no gene match. CDR3 length equals 15 residues. The CDR3 loop reads CASSQSGTGNTEAFF. CDR3 DNA sequence: TGTGCCAGTAGTCAATCCGGGACAGGGAACACTGAAGCTTTCTTT.

This rearrangement joins TRBV27 to TRBJ2-7, with 7 bases identical to TRBD1. Germline V gene lookup returns CDR1 MNHEY and CDR2 SMNVEV (reference sequence). The CDR3 runs 15 residues. V shed 0 bases, J shed 7 bases, and the junction held 9 bases outside the gene matches. The CDR3 region is CASSLSIGGPMEQYF. The CDR3 bases are TGTGCCAGCAGTTTATCGATAGGGGGCCCCATGGAGCAGTACTTC.

The CDR3: CASSEDINSPLHF. The CDR3 nucleotides are TGTGCCAGCAGCGAGGACATTAATTCACCCCTCCACTTT. This rearrangement joins TRBV5-4 to TRBJ1-6, with D maybe TRBD1 (5 bases). V was cut by 4 bases and J by 6 bases, with 8 bases left in between. From germline, CDR1 is SGHNT and CDR2 YYREEE (reference sequence). This CDR3 region has 13 residues.

The V and J genes are TRBV18 and TRBJ2-7, with a possible D match to TRBD1 (6 bases). The CDR3 has 13 residues. Trimming stripped 3 bases from V and 6 bases from J, with 12 bases between. Germline CDR1 is KGHSH and CDR2 is LQKENI. The CDR3 sequence: CASSPQGTGEQYF. In DNA, the CDR3 is TGTGCCAGCTCACCTCAGGGGACCGGCGAGCAGTACTTC.

In nucleotides, the CDR3 is TGTGCCAGCAGCCCCAAGGGACAGGGGGCAGGAGGCTACACCTTC. It yields the protein CASSPKGQGAGGYTF. This chain connects TRBV7-9 to TRBJ1-2, with TRBD1 matching 12 bases. This CDR3 spans 15 amino acids. CDR1 is SEHNR, CDR2 FQNEAQ, per germline (reference sequence). V lost 5 bases to trimming and J lost 8 bases; unmatched junction nucleotides: 9.

The sample holds one count of this clone. The chain combines TRBV11-2 with TRBJ2-3, with D maybe TRBD2 (6 bases). The germline CDR1 and CDR2 sequences are SGHAT and FQNNGV. CDR3 length equals 15 residues. V lost 5 bases and J 3 bases, leaving 15 bases between the germline ends. The CDR3: CASSPWGSGTDTQYF. DNA of the CDR3: TGTGCCAGCAGCCCGTGGGGTAGCGGTACAGATACGCAGTATTTT. Together with reference TRBV11-2 and TRBJ2-3, the CDR3 gives the full variable domain: EAGVAQSPRYKIIEKRQSVAFWCNPISGHATLYWYQQILGQGPKLLIQFQNNGVVDDSQLPKDRFSAERLKGVDSTLKIQPAKLEDSAVYLCASSPWGSGTDTQYFGPGTRLTVL.

This rearrangement joins TRBV5-4 to TRBJ2-2; 8 positions agree with TRBD2. The CDR3 runs 14 residues. Trimming at V came to 2 bases and at J to 5 bases, leaving 2 bases not matched to a gene. Germline CDR1 reads SGHNT; CDR2 reads YYREEE (reference sequence). Here the CDR3 reads CASSFGGGTGELFF. The DNA of the CDR3 is TGTGCCAGCAGCTTCGGGGGGGGTACCGGGGAGCTGTTTTTT.

The chain uses TRBV19 and TRBJ1-2; TRBD1 matches 9 bases. Germline V gene lookup returns CDR1 LNHDA and CDR2 SQIVND (reference sequence). Germline trimming cut 3 bases from V and 7 bases from J; bases unmatched to any gene: 3. The CDR3 has 13 amino acids. The CDR3 region has the DNA TGTGCCAGTAGTATCACAGGGGGCTCTGGCTACACCTTC. This encodes CASSITGGSGYTF. Full variable domain (outside the CDR3, taken from reference TRBV19 and TRBJ1-2): DGGITQSPKYLFRKEGQNVTLSCEQNLNHDAMYWYRQDPGQGLRLIYYSQIVNDFQKGDIAEGYSVSREKKESFPLTVTSAQKNPTAFYLCASSITGGSGYTFGSGTRLTVV.

This clone was observed a handful of times. The V and J genes are TRBV7-9 and TRBJ1-4; D call uncertain. With 5 bases removed from V and 8 bases from J, the gap between germline ends came to 21 bases. The CDR3 contains 16 residues. CDR1 and CDR2 from the germline V gene are SEHNR and FQNEAQ (reference sequence). For the CDR3, the DNA is TGTGCCAGCAGCCCAGGCGCGGGTTCCAATGGGGAAAAACTGTTTTTT. Its translation is CASSPGAGSNGEKLFF. Full variable domain (missing parts from reference TRBV7-9 and TRBJ1-4): DTGVSQNPRHKITKRGQNVTFRCDPISEHNRLYWYRQTLGQGPEFLTYFQNEAQLEKSRLLSDRFSAERPKGSFSTLEIQRTEQGDSAMYLCASSPGAGSNGEKLFFGSGTQLSVL.

The gene calls are TRBV6-5 and TRBJ2-7, with D maybe TRBD2 (6 bases). V was clipped by 4 bases and J by 9 bases, with 16 bases between them. Germline V gene data show CDR1 as MNHEY and CDR2 as SVGAGI. The CDR3 loop spans 13 amino acids. The CDR3 DNA reads as TGTGCCAGCAGTTCGCGGGATTACAGGCGGCAGTACTTC. Amino acids: CASSSRDYRRQYF.

The chain carries TRBV27 and TRBJ2-1, with 8 bases that match TRBD1. J was trimmed by 1 base and V by 5 bases; bases with no gene match: 13. From germline, CDR1 is MNHEY and CDR2 SMNVEV (reference sequence). The CDR3 spans 18 residues. The CDR3 nucleotides read TGTGCCAGCAGTCCGAAACCCCCGGGACAGGCGTCCTACAATGAGCAGTTCTTC. As protein: CASSPKPPGQASYNEQFF.

CDR3 region: CASSFILTGSGEQFF. The CDR3 bases are TGTGCCAGCAGCTTTATCCTTACAGGATCAGGTGAGCAGTTCTTC. The genes are TRBV11-2 and TRBJ2-1; tentatively, D is TRBD1 (5 bases). V lost 3 bases to trimming and J lost 9 bases, with 18 bases between them. Germline V gene lookup returns CDR1 SGHAT and CDR2 FQNNGV. This CDR3 is 15 amino acids long. The full variable domain, completed using reference TRBV11-2 and TRBJ2-1, is EAGVAQSPRYKIIEKRQSVAFWCNPISGHATLYWYQQILGQGPKLLIQFQNNGVVDDSQLPKDRFSAERLKGVDSTLKIQPAKLEDSAVYLCASSFILTGSGEQFFGPGTRLTVL.

The chain has TRBV2 and TRBJ1-6; 7 bases are a match to TRBD1. Unmatched junction bases numbered 4, after V lost 3 bases and J lost 8 bases. Germline values: CDR1 SNHLY, CDR2 FYNNEI. This CDR3 region has 14 residues. The DNA for the CDR3 is TGTGCCAGCAGTGACACAGGGGTGGATTCACCCCTCCACTTT. Translating gives CASSDTGVDSPLHF.

V and J are TRBV5-6 and TRBJ1-6, with D hard to call. V gave up 0 bases and J gave up 8 bases, with 15 bases separating them. The CDR3 runs 16 residues. CDR1 is SGHDT and CDR2 is YYEEEE in the germline V gene. In nucleotides, the CDR3 is TGTGCCAGCAGCTTGGTGGTGGCAGGCGCTTATTCACCCCTCCACTTT. This sequence encodes CASSLVVAGAYSPLHF. Combining the CDR3 with reference TRBV5-6 and TRBJ1-6 gives the whole variable domain DAGVTQSPTHLIKTRGQQVTLRCSPKSGHDTVSWYQQALGQGPQFIFQYYEEEERQRGNFPDRFSGHQFPNYSSELNVNALLLGDSALYLCASSLVVAGAYSPLHFGNGTRLTVT.

V gene TRBV5-1 combines with J gene TRBJ2-2; D might be TRBD1 (6 bases). CDR1 and CDR2 from the germline V gene are SGHRS and YFSETQ. The length of the CDR3 is 15 residues. V lost 4 bases and J 4 bases, leaving 14 bases between the germline ends. This chain's CDR3 is CASSLQGVGTGELFF. The DNA for the CDR3 is TGCGCCAGCAGCCTACAGGGAGTAGGCACCGGGGAGCTGTTTTTT.

The chain combines TRBV7-2 with TRBJ2-7; TRBD2 might be the D (5 bases). There are 14 residues in the CDR3. Germline assignment: CDR1 SGHTA and CDR2 FQGNSA. With 3 bases removed from V and 2 bases from J, the gap between germline ends came to 11 bases. The CDR3 nucleotides read TGTGCCAGCAGCTTTACGGGAACCACCTACGAGCAGTACTTC. It encodes CASSFTGTTYEQYF. The full variable domain, its missing parts supplied by reference TRBV7-2 and TRBJ2-7, is GAGVSQSPSNKVTEKGKDVELRCDPISGHTALYWYRQSLGQGLEFLIYFQGNSAPDKSGLPSDRFSAERTGGSVSTLTIQRTQQEDSAVYLCASSFTGTTYEQYFGPGTRLTVT.

The rearrangement links TRBV23-1 to TRBJ1-6; TRBD1 matches at 10 bases. TRBV23-1 is designated an ORF whose function remains uncertain. This CDR3 comprises 20 residues. The V and J ends lost 0 bases and 7 bases, in that order; junction bases with no gene match: 15. The CDR3 loop is CASSQSWSDRDRGYNSPLHF. The CDR3 region has the DNA TGCGCCAGCAGTCAATCTTGGAGCGACCGGGACAGGGGCTACAATTCACCCCTCCACTTT.

This sequence joins TRBV7-9 and TRBJ1-1, with unresolved D. Germline V gene sequence: CDR1 SEHNR, CDR2 FQNEAQ (reference sequence). The ends were cut back, 3 bases at V and 7 bases at J, with 12 bases in the middle. The CDR3 extends over 13 amino acids. The chain's CDR3 is CASSLGGYGEAFF. The CDR3 DNA follows: TGTGCCAGCAGCTTGGGCGGGTACGGTGAAGCTTTCTTT.